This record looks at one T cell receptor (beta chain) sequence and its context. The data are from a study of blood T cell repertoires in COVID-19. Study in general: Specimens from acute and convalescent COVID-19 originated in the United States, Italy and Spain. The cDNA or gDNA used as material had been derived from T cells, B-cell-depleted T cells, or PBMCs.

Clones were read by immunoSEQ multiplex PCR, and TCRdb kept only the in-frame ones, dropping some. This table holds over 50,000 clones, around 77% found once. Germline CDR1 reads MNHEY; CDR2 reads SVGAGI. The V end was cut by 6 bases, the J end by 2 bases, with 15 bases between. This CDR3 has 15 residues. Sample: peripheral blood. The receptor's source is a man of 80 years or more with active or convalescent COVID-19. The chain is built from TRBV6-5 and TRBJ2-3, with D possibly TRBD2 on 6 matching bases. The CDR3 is CASRSRELPTDTQYF. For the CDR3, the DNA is TGTGCCAGCAGGTCCCGGGAGCTCCCCACAGATACGCAGTATTTT.